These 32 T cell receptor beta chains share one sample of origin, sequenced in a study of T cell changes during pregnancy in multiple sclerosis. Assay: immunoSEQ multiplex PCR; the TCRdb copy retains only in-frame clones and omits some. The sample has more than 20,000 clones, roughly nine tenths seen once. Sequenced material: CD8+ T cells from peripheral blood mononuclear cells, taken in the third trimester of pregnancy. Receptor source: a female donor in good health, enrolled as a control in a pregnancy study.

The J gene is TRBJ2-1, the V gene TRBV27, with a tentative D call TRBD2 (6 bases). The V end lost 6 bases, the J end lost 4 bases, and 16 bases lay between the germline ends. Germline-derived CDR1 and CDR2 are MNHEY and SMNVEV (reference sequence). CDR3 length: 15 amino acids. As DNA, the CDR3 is TGTGCCAGCAGCCGAGTGGAGGGAGAATACAATGAGCAGTTCTTC. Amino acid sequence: CASSRVEGEYNEQFF.

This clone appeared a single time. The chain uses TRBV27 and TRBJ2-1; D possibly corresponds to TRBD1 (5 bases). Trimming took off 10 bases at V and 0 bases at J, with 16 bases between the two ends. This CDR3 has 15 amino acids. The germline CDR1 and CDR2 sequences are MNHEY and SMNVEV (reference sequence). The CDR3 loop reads CATQPHDSSYNEQFF. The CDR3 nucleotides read TGTGCCACCCAACCCCACGACAGCTCCTACAATGAGCAGTTCTTC.

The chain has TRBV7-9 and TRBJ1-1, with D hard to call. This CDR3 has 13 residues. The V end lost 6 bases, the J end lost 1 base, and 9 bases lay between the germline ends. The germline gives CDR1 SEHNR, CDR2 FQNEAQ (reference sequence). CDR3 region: CASSWRENTEAFF. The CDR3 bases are TGTGCCAGCAGTTGGAGAGAGAACACTGAAGCTTTCTTT.

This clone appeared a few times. The CDR3 protein is CASSWRDMNTEAFF. The CDR3 DNA follows: TGTGCCAGCAGCTGGAGGGATATGAACACTGAAGCTTTCTTT. The chain is built from TRBV7-9 and TRBJ1-1; D gene unclear. The length of the CDR3 is 14 residues. The V end lost 4 bases, the J end lost 0 bases, and 9 bases lay between the germline ends. Germline-derived CDR1 and CDR2 are SEHNR and FQNEAQ (reference sequence). Full variable domain (remainder filled in from reference TRBV7-9 and TRBJ1-1): DTGVSQNPRHKITKRGQNVTFRCDPISEHNRLYWYRQTLGQGPEFLTYFQNEAQLEKSRLLSDRFSAERPKGSFSTLEIQRTEQGDSAMYLCASSWRDMNTEAFFGQGTRLTVV.

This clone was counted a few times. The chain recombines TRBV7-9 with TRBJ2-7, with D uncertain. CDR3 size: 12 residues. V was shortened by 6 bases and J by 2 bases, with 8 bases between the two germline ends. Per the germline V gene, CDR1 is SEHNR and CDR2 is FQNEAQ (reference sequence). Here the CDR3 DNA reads TGTGCCAGCAGTCTAGACCCCTACGAGCAGTACTTC. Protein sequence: CASSLDPYEQYF.

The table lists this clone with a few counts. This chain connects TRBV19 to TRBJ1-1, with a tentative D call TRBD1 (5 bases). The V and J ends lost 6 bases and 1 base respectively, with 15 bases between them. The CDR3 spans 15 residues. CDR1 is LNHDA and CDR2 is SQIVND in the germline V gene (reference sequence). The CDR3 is CASRAGSKGNTEAFF. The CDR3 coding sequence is TGTGCCAGTAGAGCAGGGTCAAAGGGGAACACTGAAGCTTTCTTT.

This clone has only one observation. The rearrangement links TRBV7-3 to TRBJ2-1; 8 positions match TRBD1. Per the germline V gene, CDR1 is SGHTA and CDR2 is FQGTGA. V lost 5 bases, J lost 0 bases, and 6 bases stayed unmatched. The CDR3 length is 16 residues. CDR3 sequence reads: CASSPGTGNSYNEQFF. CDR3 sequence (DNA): TGTGCCAGCAGCCCCGGGACAGGCAACTCCTACAATGAGCAGTTCTTC. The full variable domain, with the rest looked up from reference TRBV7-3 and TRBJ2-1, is GAGVSQTPSNKVTEKGKYVELRCDPISGHTALYWYRQSLGQGPEFLIYFQGTGAADDSGLPNDRFFAVRPEGSVSTLKIQRTERGDSAVYLCASSPGTGNSYNEQFFGPGTRLTVL.

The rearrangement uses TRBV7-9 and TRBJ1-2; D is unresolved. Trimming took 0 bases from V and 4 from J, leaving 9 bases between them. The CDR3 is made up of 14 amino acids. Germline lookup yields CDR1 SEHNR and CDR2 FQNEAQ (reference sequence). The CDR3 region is CASSLASTAYGYTF. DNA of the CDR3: TGTGCCAGCAGCTTAGCGTCGACTGCCTATGGCTACACCTTC. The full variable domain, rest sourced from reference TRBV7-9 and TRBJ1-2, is DTGVSQNPRHKITKRGQNVTFRCDPISEHNRLYWYRQTLGQGPEFLTYFQNEAQLEKSRLLSDRFSAERPKGSFSTLEIQRTEQGDSAMYLCASSLASTAYGYTFGSGTRLTVV.

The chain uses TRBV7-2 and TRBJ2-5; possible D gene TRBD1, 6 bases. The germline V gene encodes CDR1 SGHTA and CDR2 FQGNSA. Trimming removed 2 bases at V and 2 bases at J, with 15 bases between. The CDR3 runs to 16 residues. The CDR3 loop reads CASSLFVGAYQETQYF. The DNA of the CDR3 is TGTGCCAGCAGCTTATTTGTGGGGGCCTATCAAGAGACCCAGTACTTC.

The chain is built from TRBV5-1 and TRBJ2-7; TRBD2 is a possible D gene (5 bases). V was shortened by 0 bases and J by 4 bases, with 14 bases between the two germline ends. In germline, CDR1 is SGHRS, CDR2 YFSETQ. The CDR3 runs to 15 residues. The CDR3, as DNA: TGCGCCAGCAGCTTGGGCGCCGGGGAGTGGTACGAGCAGTACTTC. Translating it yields CASSLGAGEWYEQYF.

The CDR3, as DNA: TGCGCCAGCAGCCAAGTCTTAGCCAGTCCCTACGAGCAGTACTTC. It specifies CASSQVLASPYEQYF. V usage is TRBV4-1 and J usage is TRBJ2-7; the D is unclear. The CDR3 has 15 amino acids. Looked up from germline, CDR1 is MGHRA and CDR2 is YSYEKL. Trimming left V 1 base short and J 2 bases short, with 12 bases between.

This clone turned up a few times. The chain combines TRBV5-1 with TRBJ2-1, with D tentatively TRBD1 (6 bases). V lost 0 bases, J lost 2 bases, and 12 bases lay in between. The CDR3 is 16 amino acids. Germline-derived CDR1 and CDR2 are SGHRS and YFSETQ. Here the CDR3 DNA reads TGCGCCAGCAGCTTGGGGGCAGGGGCGACCTACAATGAGCAGTTCTTC. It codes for CASSLGAGATYNEQFF.

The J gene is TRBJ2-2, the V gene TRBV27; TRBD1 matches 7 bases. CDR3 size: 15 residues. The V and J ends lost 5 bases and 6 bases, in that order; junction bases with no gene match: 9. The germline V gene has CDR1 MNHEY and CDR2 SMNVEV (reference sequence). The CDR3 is CASSMTGYSAGELFF. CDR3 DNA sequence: TGTGCCAGCAGTATGACAGGGTATTCGGCCGGGGAGCTGTTTTTT.

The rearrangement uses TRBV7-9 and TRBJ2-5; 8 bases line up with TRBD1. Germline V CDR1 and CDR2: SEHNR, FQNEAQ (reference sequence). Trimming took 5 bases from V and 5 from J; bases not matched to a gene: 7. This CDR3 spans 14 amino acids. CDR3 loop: CASSRYRGEETQYF. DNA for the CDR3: TGTGCCAGCAGCAGATACAGGGGGGAGGAGACCCAGTACTTC.

CDR3 sequence (DNA): TGTGCCAGCACCCCCAGGTTTACGGGGAAAGAGACCCAGTACTTC. This sequence encodes CASTPRFTGKETQYF. This sequence joins TRBV7-6 and TRBJ2-5; possibly TRBD2 for D (5 bases). The CDR3 has 15 amino acids. Deletions cut 7 bases from V and 3 bases from J, with 18 bases between. Germline lookup yields CDR1 SGHVS and CDR2 FNYEAQ.

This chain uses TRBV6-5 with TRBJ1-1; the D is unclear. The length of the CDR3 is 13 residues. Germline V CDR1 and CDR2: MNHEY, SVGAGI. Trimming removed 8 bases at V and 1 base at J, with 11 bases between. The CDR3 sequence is CASGRGSNTEAFF. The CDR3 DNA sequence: TGTGCCAGCGGTCGGGGATCGAACACTGAAGCTTTCTTT.

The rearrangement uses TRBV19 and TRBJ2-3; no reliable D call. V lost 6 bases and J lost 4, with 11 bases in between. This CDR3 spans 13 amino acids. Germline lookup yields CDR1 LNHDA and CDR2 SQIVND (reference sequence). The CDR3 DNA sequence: TGTGCCAGTAGCCGTCGGTCTTCAGATACGCAGTATTTT. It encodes CASSRRSSDTQYF.

CDR3 nucleotide sequence: TGTGCCAGCAGACACGGACAGGGGGGAGTGACTAGCGGGAACCCCTACGAGCAGTACTTC. It encodes CASRHGQGGVTSGNPYEQYF. The chain recombines TRBV28 with TRBJ2-7, with D perhaps TRBD2 (11 bases). V shed 6 bases and J shed 2 bases, with 32 bases lying between them. Germline CDR1 MDHEN, CDR2 SYDVKM. This CDR3 is 20 amino acids long.

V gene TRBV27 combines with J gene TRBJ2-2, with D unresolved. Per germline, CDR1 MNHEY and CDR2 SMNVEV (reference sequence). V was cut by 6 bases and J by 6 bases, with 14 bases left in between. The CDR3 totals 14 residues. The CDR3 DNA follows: TGTGCCAGCAGCGACCTCGGGTACCCCGGGGAGCTGTTTTTT. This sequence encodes CASSDLGYPGELFF.

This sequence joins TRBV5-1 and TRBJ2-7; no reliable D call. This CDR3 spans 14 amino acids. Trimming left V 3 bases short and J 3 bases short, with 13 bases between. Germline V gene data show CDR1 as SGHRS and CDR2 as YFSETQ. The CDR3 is CASSSVGANYEQYF. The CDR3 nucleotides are TGCGCCAGCAGCTCTGTTGGTGCGAACTACGAGCAGTACTTC.

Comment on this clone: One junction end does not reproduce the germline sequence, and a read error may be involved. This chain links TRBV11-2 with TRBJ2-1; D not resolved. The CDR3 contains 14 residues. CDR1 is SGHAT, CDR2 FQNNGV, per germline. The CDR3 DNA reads TGTGCCAGCAGCTTATCCTTATCCTTCAATGAGCAGTTCTTC. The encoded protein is CASSLSLSFNEQFF.

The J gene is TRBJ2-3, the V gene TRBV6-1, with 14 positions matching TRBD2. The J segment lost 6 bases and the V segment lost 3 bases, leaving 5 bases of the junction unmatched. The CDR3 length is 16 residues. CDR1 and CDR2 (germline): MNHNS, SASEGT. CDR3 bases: TGTGCCAGCAGTGAGGGACTAGCGGGGGTACAGGATACGCAGTATTTT. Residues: CASSEGLAGVQDTQYF.

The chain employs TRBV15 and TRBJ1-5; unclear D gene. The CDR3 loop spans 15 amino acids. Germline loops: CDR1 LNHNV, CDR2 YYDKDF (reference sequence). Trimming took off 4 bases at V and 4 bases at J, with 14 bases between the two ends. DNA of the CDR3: TGTGCCACCAGCATACCTCCACCGGGAAATCAGCCCCAGCATTTT. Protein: CATSIPPPGNQPQHF.

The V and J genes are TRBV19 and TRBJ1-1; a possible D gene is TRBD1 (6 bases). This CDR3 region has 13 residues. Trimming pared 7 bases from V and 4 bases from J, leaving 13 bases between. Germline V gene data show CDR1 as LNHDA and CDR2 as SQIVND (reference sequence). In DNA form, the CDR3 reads TGTGCCAGTACACAGGGAGAAATCACTGAAGCTTTCTTT. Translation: CASTQGEITEAFF.

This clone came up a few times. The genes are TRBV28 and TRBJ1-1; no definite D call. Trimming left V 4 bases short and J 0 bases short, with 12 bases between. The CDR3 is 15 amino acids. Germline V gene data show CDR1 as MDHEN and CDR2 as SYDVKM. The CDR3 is CASSSELLMNTEAFF. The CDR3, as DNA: TGTGCCAGCAGTTCCGAGCTCTTAATGAACACTGAAGCTTTCTTT.

The CDR3 reads CASSPRGQGTDSYTF. The CDR3 DNA follows: TGTGCCAGTAGTCCCCGGGGACAGGGGACAGATAGCTACACCTTC. V is TRBV19 and J is TRBJ1-2, with 10 bases fitting TRBD1. The CDR3 sequence is 15 residues long. Germline V lookup: CDR1 LNHDA, CDR2 SQIVND (reference sequence). J lost 9 bases, V lost 5 bases, and 12 bases had no gene match.

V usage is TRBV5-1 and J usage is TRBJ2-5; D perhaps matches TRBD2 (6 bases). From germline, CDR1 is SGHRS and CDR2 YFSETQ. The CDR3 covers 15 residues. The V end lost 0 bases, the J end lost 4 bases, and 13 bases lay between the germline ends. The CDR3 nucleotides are TGCGCCAGCAGCTTGGAGGGAGGTTATGGAGAGACCCAGTACTTC. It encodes CASSLEGGYGETQYF.

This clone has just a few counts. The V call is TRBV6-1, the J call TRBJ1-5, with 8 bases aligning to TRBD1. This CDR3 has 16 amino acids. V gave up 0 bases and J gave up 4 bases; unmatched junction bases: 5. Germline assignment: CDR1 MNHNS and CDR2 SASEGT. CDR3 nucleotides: TGTGCCAGCAGTGAAGCAAGTGGACAGGGTAATCAGCCCCAGCATTTT. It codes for CASSEASGQGNQPQHF.

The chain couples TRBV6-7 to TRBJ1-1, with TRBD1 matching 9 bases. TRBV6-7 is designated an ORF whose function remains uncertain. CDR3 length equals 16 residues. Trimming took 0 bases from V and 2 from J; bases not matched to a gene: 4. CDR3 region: CASSYSVGQGNTEAFF. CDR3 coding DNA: TGTGCCAGCAGTTACTCGGTGGGACAGGGCAACACTGAAGCTTTCTTT.

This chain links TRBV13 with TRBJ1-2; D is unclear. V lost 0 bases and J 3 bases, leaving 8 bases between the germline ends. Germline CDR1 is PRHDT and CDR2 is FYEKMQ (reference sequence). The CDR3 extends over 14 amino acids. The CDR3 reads CASSLGSGDYGYTF. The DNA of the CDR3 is TGTGCCAGCAGCTTAGGGTCCGGGGACTATGGCTACACCTTC.

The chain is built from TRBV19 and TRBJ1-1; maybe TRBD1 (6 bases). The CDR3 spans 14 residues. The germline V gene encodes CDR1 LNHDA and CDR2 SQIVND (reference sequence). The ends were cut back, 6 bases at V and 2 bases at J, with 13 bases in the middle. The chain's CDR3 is CASRANRVNTEAFF. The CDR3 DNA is TGTGCCAGTAGAGCTAACAGGGTAAACACTGAAGCTTTCTTT.

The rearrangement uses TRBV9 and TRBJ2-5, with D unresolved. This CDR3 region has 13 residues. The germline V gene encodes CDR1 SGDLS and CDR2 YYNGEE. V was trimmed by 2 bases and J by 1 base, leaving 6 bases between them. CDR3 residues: CASSVGPQETQYF. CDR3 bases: TGTGCCAGCAGCGTTGGGCCCCAAGAGACCCAGTACTTC.